This TCR beta chain comes out of a study of blood T cell repertoires in COVID-19 (dated by TCRdb to 2020 to 2022). Describing the broader study: Samples covering the acute and convalescent phases of COVID-19 were provided by collaborators in the United States, Italy and Spain. Nearly every sample came with metadata listing a de-identified subject ID, COVID-19 status, age in years and sex. Subjects who had been exposed to COVID-19, were actively infected with it, or had recovered from it provided the deeply sampled blood TCRbeta repertoires that made up the dataset. HLA class I and class II types, where available, came from metadata supplied by the sample provider rather than from assay-based typing. The material from the prospective study consisted of cDNA or gDNA derived from T cells, B-cell-depleted T cells, or PBMCs. A freely available public database, intended as a resource for researchers studying the immune response to SARS-CoV-2, is where the repertoires were released. The samples were drawn from two sources: the first 160 participants of the ongoing ImmuneRACE study, and 950 to 1,500 subjects contributed by 6 global collaborators. Findings and caveats that apply to the study as a whole: The amount of clinical and demographic metadata varied by source and participant and was provided uncurated.

At one collaborating source in Seattle, patients were enrolled during active infection and were followed longitudinally through the course of disease. The collaborating institutions used their own protocols to collect whole blood in K2EDTA tubes. For TCRbeta analysis, collaborators shipped samples as frozen whole blood, isolated PBMCs, or DNA extracted from either of those sample types. The immunoSEQ Assay, a bias-controlled multiplex PCR, was used to amplify TCRbeta CDR3 regions from genomic DNA. The published analysis was carried out like this. Within the assay, amplification of reference gene primers was used to estimate how many nucleated cells each sample contained. To quantify the absolute abundance of each unique TCRbeta CDR3 rearrangement, sequence reads were collapsed and filtered. For each sample, productive Simpson clonality was calculated as the square root of Simpson's diversity index over productive rearrangements. The table was pulled from immuneACCESS by TCRdb, which kept in-frame rearrangements only. Such tables lose some clones; where checked, under half of the loss comes from unresolved V genes, and the rest has no known cause. V and J calls and clone size come straight from that table; D and trimming were deduced from the DNA. The sample table lists fewer than 200,000 clones, around 83% of them with a count of one. The ten largest clones add up to 7.6% of the sample.

With respect to this clone: This receptor's antigen is unknown. No base quality values were provided; no much bigger clone lies one nucleotide off.

CDR1 and CDR2 were assigned from the germline V gene as LGHNA and YSLEER. V loses 0 bases, J loses 9 bases, and the germline ends lie 12 bases apart. There are 14 amino acids in the CDR3, from cysteine to phenylalanine inclusive. The DNA shown is the 42-base CDR3, in frame from base 1. The receptor's source is a woman in her 70s with COVID-19, enrolled during active disease. The chain links TRBV4-3 with TRBJ2-1, with a tentative D gene TRBD2 over 7 matching bases. The specimen was peripheral blood. The DNA sequence is as follows: TGCGCCAGCAGCCAAGACAGGGGAGGGGGTGAGCAGTTCTTC. This encodes CASSQDRGGGEQFF.